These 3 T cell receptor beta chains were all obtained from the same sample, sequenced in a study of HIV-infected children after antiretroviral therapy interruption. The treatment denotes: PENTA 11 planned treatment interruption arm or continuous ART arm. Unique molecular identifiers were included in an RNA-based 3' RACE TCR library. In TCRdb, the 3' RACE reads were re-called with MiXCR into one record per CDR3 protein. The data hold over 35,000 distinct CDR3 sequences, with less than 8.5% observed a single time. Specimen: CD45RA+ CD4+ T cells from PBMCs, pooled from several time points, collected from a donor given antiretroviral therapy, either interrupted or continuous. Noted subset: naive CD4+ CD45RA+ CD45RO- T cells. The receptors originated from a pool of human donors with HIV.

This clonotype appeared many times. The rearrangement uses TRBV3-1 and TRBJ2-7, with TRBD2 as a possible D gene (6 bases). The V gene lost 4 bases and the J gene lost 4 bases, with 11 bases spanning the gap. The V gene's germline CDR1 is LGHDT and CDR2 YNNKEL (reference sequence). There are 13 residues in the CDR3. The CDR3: CASSRGTEYEQYF. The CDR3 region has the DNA TGTGCCAGCAGCCGCGGGACTGAGTACGAGCAGTACTTC.

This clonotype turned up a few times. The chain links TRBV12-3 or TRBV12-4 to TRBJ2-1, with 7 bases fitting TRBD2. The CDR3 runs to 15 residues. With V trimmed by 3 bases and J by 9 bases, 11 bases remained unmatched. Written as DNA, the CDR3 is TGTGCCAGCAGTTTGGGGGGGGTCAAATATGCTGAGCAGTTCTTC. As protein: CASSLGGVKYAEQFF.

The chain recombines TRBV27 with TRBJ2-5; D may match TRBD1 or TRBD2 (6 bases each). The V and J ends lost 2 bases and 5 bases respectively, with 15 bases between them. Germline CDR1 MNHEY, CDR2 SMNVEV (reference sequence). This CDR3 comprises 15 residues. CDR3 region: CASSLRGLNPETQYF. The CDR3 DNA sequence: TGTGCCAGCAGTTTACGGGGGCTTAACCCCGAGACCCAGTACTTC.